The rows below give T cell receptor beta chains drawn from one sample of a study of T cells in Graves' hyperthyroidism and ophthalmopathy. TCRdb reprocessed the multiplex PCR reads with MiXCR, giving one entry per CDR3 protein. The sample holds 530,000 or so distinct CDR3 sequences, roughly 17% seen once. Sequencing was done on a sample of blood. The receptor set was obtained from a woman aged 18-29 years with Graves' ophthalmopathy. Each CDR3 is given with its conserved first and last residue. Fields, in order: CDR3 DNA, CDR3 protein, J gene, D gene, V gene, clone size. D genes are given only for firm matches. Only part of the rows carry a size: once, few, many, or a class if the clone is expanded.

CDR3nt: TGTGCCAGCGGGGACAGGGGCCCCACCTACGAGCAGTACTTC
CDR3aa: CASGDRGPTYEQYF
j_gene: TRBJ2-7
d_gene: TRBD1
v_gene: TRBV27
abundance: NA

CDR3nt: TGTGCCAGCAGTTTCCAGGGGACTGAAGCTTTCTTT
CDR3aa: CASSFQGTEAFF
j_gene: TRBJ1-1
d_gene: NA
v_gene: TRBV27
abundance: many

CDR3nt: TGTGCCGGGCGATCTACAGGGCGGCAGCCCCAGCATTTT
CDR3aa: CAGRSTGRQPQHF
j_gene: TRBJ1-5
d_gene: NA
v_gene: TRBV28
abundance: NA

CDR3nt: TGTGCCAGCAGTTTTAGTAAGGGTATAGGTGGCTACACCTTC
CDR3aa: CASSFSKGIGGYTF
j_gene: TRBJ1-2
d_gene: NA
v_gene: TRBV12-3/TRBV12-4
abundance: NA

CDR3nt: TGCGCCAGCAGCCCAAGTGACAGTAACTCCTACGAGCAGTACTTC
CDR3aa: CASSPSDSNSYEQYF
j_gene: TRBJ2-7
d_gene: NA
v_gene: TRBV4-1
abundance: few

CDR3nt: TGTGCCAGCAGTATATCAGAGGAGCAGTACTTC
CDR3aa: CASSISEEQYF
j_gene: TRBJ2-7
d_gene: NA
v_gene: TRBV28
abundance: few

CDR3nt: TGTGCCAGCAGCTCGAGGGCCCACAGTAACACTGAAGCTTTCTTT
CDR3aa: CASSSRAHSNTEAFF
j_gene: TRBJ1-1
d_gene: NA
v_gene: TRBV7-2
abundance: NA

CDR3nt: TGTGCCAGCAGCCTCAGAGATTCACCCCTCCACTTT
CDR3aa: CASSLRDSPLHF
j_gene: TRBJ1-6
d_gene: NA
v_gene: TRBV6-1
abundance: NA

CDR3nt: TGTGCCAGCAGCTTGGTTTGGCTCCGGGGGCCCTCTGGGGCCAACGTCCTGACTTTC
CDR3aa: CASSLVWLRGPSGANVLTF
j_gene: TRBJ2-6
d_gene: NA
v_gene: TRBV5-5
abundance: NA

CDR3nt: TGTGCCAGCAGCCAAGAGTTCATAGCGGCTTTCACCGGGGAGCTGTTTTTT
CDR3aa: CASSQEFIAAFTGELFF
j_gene: TRBJ2-2
d_gene: NA
v_gene: TRBV4-2
abundance: NA

CDR3nt: TGTGCCAGCAGTTTCGGGCATAATGAAAAACTGTTTTTT
CDR3aa: CASSFGHNEKLFF
j_gene: TRBJ1-4
d_gene: NA
v_gene: TRBV6-1
abundance: many

CDR3nt: TGTGCCAGCAGCTTAATGGGGGTGGGCACAGATACGCAGTATTTT
CDR3aa: CASSLMGVGTDTQYF
j_gene: TRBJ2-3
d_gene: NA
v_gene: TRBV11-2
abundance: many

CDR3nt: TGTGCCAGCAGCTTAAAACTAGCGGGAGGTGATGAGCAGTTCTTC
CDR3aa: CASSLKLAGGDEQFF
j_gene: TRBJ2-1
d_gene: TRBD2
v_gene: TRBV7-3
abundance: few

CDR3nt: TGTGCCACCAGTGCCGGACGGAATAGCAATCAGCCCCAGCATTTT
CDR3aa: CATSAGRNSNQPQHF
j_gene: TRBJ1-5
d_gene: NA
v_gene: TRBV24-1
abundance: few

CDR3nt: TGTGCCAGCAGTTGGGACAGGGATACGCAGTATTTT
CDR3aa: CASSWDRDTQYF
j_gene: TRBJ2-3
d_gene: TRBD1
v_gene: TRBV12-3/TRBV12-4
abundance: many

CDR3nt: TGTGCCAGCTCACCACTGGGGGCAGTTACTGAAGCTTTCTTT
CDR3aa: CASSPLGAVTEAFF
j_gene: TRBJ1-1
d_gene: NA
v_gene: TRBV18
abundance: many

CDR3nt: TGTGCCACCCAGGATAAAGGGTCTGGGGCCAACGTCCTGACTTTC
CDR3aa: CATQDKGSGANVLTF
j_gene: TRBJ2-6
d_gene: NA
v_gene: TRBV24-1
abundance: NA

CDR3nt: TGTGCCAGCAGTTCGGCCGGGCGCTCCTACGAGCAGTACTTC
CDR3aa: CASSSAGRSYEQYF
j_gene: TRBJ2-7
d_gene: NA
v_gene: TRBV6-1
abundance: many

CDR3nt: TGTGCCAGCGGCAGCAGGGGGCTCGGCTATGGCTACACCTTC
CDR3aa: CASGSRGLGYGYTF
j_gene: TRBJ1-2
d_gene: TRBD1
v_gene: TRBV6-1
abundance: few

CDR3nt: TGCAGCGTTGATCGAGGGGGCCCTGAAGCTTTCTTT
CDR3aa: CSVDRGGPEAFF
j_gene: TRBJ1-1
d_gene: TRBD1
v_gene: TRBV29-1
abundance: NA

CDR3nt: TGTGCCAGCAGCTTAAGGGGGGGAGTCTCCTACGAGCAGTACTTC
CDR3aa: CASSLRGGVSYEQYF
j_gene: TRBJ2-7
d_gene: NA
v_gene: TRBV7-2
abundance: many

CDR3nt: TGTGCCAGCACCGCAGGGGATGAGCAGTTCTTC
CDR3aa: CASTAGDEQFF
j_gene: TRBJ2-1
d_gene: NA
v_gene: TRBV2
abundance: many

CDR3nt: TGTGCCAGCAGCCAAGCCCTACAGGGGCCGAACACTGAAGCTTTCTTT
CDR3aa: CASSQALQGPNTEAFF
j_gene: TRBJ1-1
d_gene: TRBD1
v_gene: TRBV4-2
abundance: many

CDR3nt: TGTGCCAGCAGGCTTAGCGGGGGGGCCCGAGAGACCCAGTACTTC
CDR3aa: CASRLSGGARETQYF
j_gene: TRBJ2-5
d_gene: TRBD2
v_gene: TRBV7-2
abundance: NA

CDR3nt: TGCGCCAGCAGCCAAGATACCACGCTTCTTGGTGGGGAGACTGAAGCTTTCTTT
CDR3aa: CASSQDTTLLGGETEAFF
j_gene: TRBJ1-1
d_gene: NA
v_gene: TRBV4-3
abundance: NA

CDR3nt: TGTGCCAGCAGTTTGACTTTTTTGGGGACAGGGGGCGATAATAATCTATACGAGCAGTACTTC
CDR3aa: CASSLTFLGTGGDNNLYEQYF
j_gene: TRBJ2-7
d_gene: TRBD1
v_gene: TRBV12-3/TRBV12-4
abundance: NA

CDR3nt: TGTGCCAGCAACGCCGGGACAGGCTGCGAGCAGTACTTC
CDR3aa: CASNAGTGCEQYF
j_gene: TRBJ2-7
d_gene: TRBD1
v_gene: TRBV7-2
abundance: NA

CDR3nt: TGCAGTGCTAGAGGCGCAGGGGGCATGAATTCACCCCTCCACTTT
CDR3aa: CSARGAGGMNSPLHF
j_gene: TRBJ1-6
d_gene: TRBD1
v_gene: TRBV20-1
abundance: few

CDR3nt: TGTGCCAGCAGTTTGACAGGGGCCCCCTACGAGCAGTACTTC
CDR3aa: CASSLTGAPYEQYF
j_gene: TRBJ2-7
d_gene: TRBD1
v_gene: TRBV28
abundance: many

CDR3nt: TGTGCCATCAGTGACTCCCGACTAGCGGGCCAAAGCTACAATGAGCAGTTCTTC
CDR3aa: CAISDSRLAGQSYNEQFF
j_gene: TRBJ2-1
d_gene: TRBD2
v_gene: TRBV10-3
abundance: NA

CDR3nt: TGCAGTGCTTTTCAGACTAGTAGCACCCACGAGCAGTACTTC
CDR3aa: CSAFQTSSTHEQYF
j_gene: TRBJ2-7
d_gene: NA
v_gene: TRBV20-1
abundance: many

CDR3nt: TGTGCCAGCACCCACAGAAGGGGGGCTGGCTACACCTTC
CDR3aa: CASTHRRGAGYTF
j_gene: TRBJ1-2
d_gene: NA
v_gene: TRBV7-2
abundance: NA

CDR3nt: TGTGCCAGCAGCTCCCTTTGGACAGGGTGGAGCACTGAAGCTTTCTTT
CDR3aa: CASSSLWTGWSTEAFF
j_gene: TRBJ1-1
d_gene: TRBD1
v_gene: TRBV7-2
abundance: many

CDR3nt: TGCGCCAGCAGCCAAACACGGAACGCTGAAGCTTTCTTT
CDR3aa: CASSQTRNAEAFF
j_gene: TRBJ1-1
d_gene: NA
v_gene: TRBV4-1
abundance: few

CDR3nt: TGTGCCAGCAAAGTGGAGGGGACTACTCAAGAGACCCAGTACTTC
CDR3aa: CASKVEGTTQETQYF
j_gene: TRBJ2-5
d_gene: TRBD2
v_gene: TRBV2
abundance: NA

CDR3nt: TGTGCCGTACAGGGGAACACTGAAGCTTTCTTT
CDR3aa: CAVQGNTEAFF
j_gene: TRBJ1-1
d_gene: NA
v_gene: TRBV6-1
abundance: many

CDR3nt: TGCAGTGCTAGATCGTTGACTAGCGGGATTAGGACATCCTACAATGAGCAGTTCTTC
CDR3aa: CSARSLTSGIRTSYNEQFF
j_gene: TRBJ2-1
d_gene: TRBD2
v_gene: TRBV20-1
abundance: few

CDR3nt: TGCGCCAGCAGCCAAACTAGCGGGAGGGATGAGCAGTTCTTC
CDR3aa: CASSQTSGRDEQFF
j_gene: TRBJ2-1
d_gene: TRBD2
v_gene: TRBV4-3
abundance: NA

CDR3nt: TGTGCCAGCAGCCCAAGGGACAGGGGGGGGGCTGAAGCTTTCTTT
CDR3aa: CASSPRDRGGAEAFF
j_gene: TRBJ1-1
d_gene: TRBD1
v_gene: TRBV3-1
abundance: many

CDR3nt: TGCAGCGTTGAGCCGACAGTATCCACTAATGAAAAACTGTTTTTT
CDR3aa: CSVEPTVSTNEKLFF
j_gene: TRBJ1-4
d_gene: NA
v_gene: TRBV29-1
abundance: NA

CDR3nt: TGTGCCAGCACGATTTACCAAGAGACCCAGTACTTC
CDR3aa: CASTIYQETQYF
j_gene: TRBJ2-5
d_gene: NA
v_gene: TRBV2
abundance: few

CDR3nt: TGTGCCATCAGTGAGTCAGGCCGTAATCAGCCCCAGCATTTT
CDR3aa: CAISESGRNQPQHF
j_gene: TRBJ1-5
d_gene: NA
v_gene: TRBV10-3
abundance: many

CDR3nt: TGTGCCAGCAGCTTAATTTCTAGTATTGAGCAGTTCTTC
CDR3aa: CASSLISSIEQFF
j_gene: TRBJ2-1
d_gene: NA
v_gene: TRBV7-2
abundance: many

CDR3nt: TGTGCCAGCAGTTATCGAATGGGGGAAGACACTGAAGCTTTCTTT
CDR3aa: CASSYRMGEDTEAFF
j_gene: TRBJ1-1
d_gene: NA
v_gene: TRBV6-1
abundance: few

CDR3nt: TGTGCCAGCAGTTTCCGGACAGGGTGGAACGATGAAAAACTGTTTTTT
CDR3aa: CASSFRTGWNDEKLFF
j_gene: TRBJ1-4
d_gene: TRBD1
v_gene: TRBV28
abundance: many

CDR3nt: TGCAGCGTTGATGTGACAGTGAAAACTAGAGCTAACTATGGCTACACCTTC
CDR3aa: CSVDVTVKTRANYGYTF
j_gene: TRBJ1-2
d_gene: NA
v_gene: TRBV29-1
abundance: few

CDR3nt: TGCAGTCTTCCGGGACTAGCGGGACCTCGAACCTACGAGCAGTACTTC
CDR3aa: CSLPGLAGPRTYEQYF
j_gene: TRBJ2-7
d_gene: TRBD2
v_gene: TRBV20-1
abundance: many

CDR3nt: TGTGCCAGCAGTACGGGACAGGGGGCAGCCAAAAACATTCAGTACTTC
CDR3aa: CASSTGQGAAKNIQYF
j_gene: TRBJ2-4
d_gene: TRBD1
v_gene: TRBV12-3/TRBV12-4
abundance: many

CDR3nt: TGTGCCAGTAGTATGGGACAGGGGACTGTATACGAGCAGTACTTC
CDR3aa: CASSMGQGTVYEQYF
j_gene: TRBJ2-7
d_gene: TRBD1
v_gene: TRBV19
abundance: NA

CDR3nt: TGCGCCAGCAGCTTGGAATCAGCCATACTTACTAACTATGGCTACACCTTC
CDR3aa: CASSLESAILTNYGYTF
j_gene: TRBJ1-2
d_gene: NA
v_gene: TRBV5-1
abundance: many

CDR3nt: TGTGCCAGCAGCGCCACGTTTACAGGGGGCTCGGACACCGGGGAGCTGTTTTTT
CDR3aa: CASSATFTGGSDTGELFF
j_gene: TRBJ2-2
d_gene: TRBD1
v_gene: TRBV9
abundance: few

CDR3nt: TGTGCCATCAGTGAGAGTTGGAACACCGGGGAGCTGTTTTTT
CDR3aa: CAISESWNTGELFF
j_gene: TRBJ2-2
d_gene: NA
v_gene: TRBV10-3
abundance: few

CDR3nt: TGTGCCTGGAGTGTACTTACAAAAAACATTCAGTACTTC
CDR3aa: CAWSVLTKNIQYF
j_gene: TRBJ2-4
d_gene: NA
v_gene: TRBV30
abundance: many

CDR3nt: TGTGCCACCAGCAGCGAATCCCAGGGGGCCGGTGAAAAACTGTTTTTT
CDR3aa: CATSSESQGAGEKLFF
j_gene: TRBJ1-4
d_gene: TRBD1
v_gene: TRBV15
abundance: NA

CDR3nt: TGTGCCAGCAGCGCGGGGACGACAGCCTACGAGCAGTACTTC
CDR3aa: CASSAGTTAYEQYF
j_gene: TRBJ2-7
d_gene: NA
v_gene: TRBV9
abundance: NA

CDR3nt: TGCAGCGTTGTGGGGGAGACTGAAGCTTTCTTT
CDR3aa: CSVVGETEAFF
j_gene: TRBJ1-1
d_gene: NA
v_gene: TRBV29-1
abundance: few

CDR3nt: TGCGCCAGCGGAAATCCCTCAGGGCACAGGAACACTGAAGCTTTCTTT
CDR3aa: CASGNPSGHRNTEAFF
j_gene: TRBJ1-1
d_gene: NA
v_gene: TRBV4-1
abundance: NA

CDR3nt: TGTGCCAGCAGCCCCCGGGTAGCGGGAGGGCCAAGATCCGGGGAGCTGTTTTTT
CDR3aa: CASSPRVAGGPRSGELFF
j_gene: TRBJ2-2
d_gene: TRBD2
v_gene: TRBV7-2
abundance: NA

CDR3nt: TGTGCCAGCAGCTTAGATTCGGAGAGGGCTGAAGCTTTCTTT
CDR3aa: CASSLDSERAEAFF
j_gene: TRBJ1-1
d_gene: NA
v_gene: TRBV7-8
abundance: few